One sample yielded the 23 T cell receptor beta chains listed below, sequenced in a study of blood T cell repertoires in COVID-19. TCRdb's table, derived via immunoSEQ multiplex PCR, lists solely in-frame clones and lacks some. Among about 290,000 clones listed, roughly 90% were seen once. Sequencing input: PBMCs or T cells enriched from blood (not recorded which). All receptors derive from a woman in her 40s who had recovered from COVID-19.

The gene calls are TRBV7-3 and TRBJ2-1; a possible D gene is TRBD2 (5 bases). V lost 1 base and J lost 2, with 21 bases in between. The CDR3 spans 19 residues. From germline, CDR1 is SGHTA and CDR2 FQGTGA. CDR3 nucleotide sequence: TGTGCCAGCAGCTTAATTCGGGTCCCGGGAAGGGTACCCTACAATGAGCAGTTCTTC. Protein sequence: CASSLIRVPGRVPYNEQFF.

This rearrangement joins TRBV9 to TRBJ1-2; perhaps TRBD1 as D (6 bases). The V gene's germline CDR1 is SGDLS and CDR2 YYNGEE. The CDR3 contains 15 residues. Trimming cost V 0 bases and J 0 bases, with 9 bases left between them. The CDR3 region is CASSVADRANYGYTF. The DNA of the CDR3 is TGTGCCAGCAGCGTAGCGGACAGAGCTAACTATGGCTACACCTTC.

This chain uses TRBV19 with TRBJ1-2; D gene unclear. Germline lookup yields CDR1 LNHDA and CDR2 SQIVND (reference sequence). Trimming cost V 5 bases and J 1 base, with 8 bases left between them. The CDR3 is made up of 13 amino acids. The CDR3 is CASSPRSNYGYTF. The CDR3 bases are TGTGCCAGTAGTCCCCGGAGTAACTATGGCTACACCTTC.

This clone was observed a single time. This chain joins TRBV25-1 and TRBJ2-5; maybe TRBD2 (6 bases). The CDR3 length is 15 residues. Germline CDR1 and CDR2: MGHDK and SYGVNS. Deletions cut 1 base from V and 4 bases from J, with 13 bases between. The CDR3 sequence is CASSEFVWEAETQYF. The CDR3 DNA reads TGTGCCAGCAGTGAATTTGTCTGGGAGGCAGAGACCCAGTACTTC. The full variable domain, with the rest looked up from reference TRBV25-1 and TRBJ2-5, is EADIYQTPRYLVIGTGKKITLECSQTMGHDKMYWYQQDPGMELHLIHYSYGVNSTEKGDLSSESTVSRIRTEHFPLTLESARPSHTSQYLCASSEFVWEAETQYFGPGTRLLVL.

The rearrangement uses TRBV3-1 (or the pseudogene TRBV3-2) and TRBJ2-3; TRBD2 aligns across 12 bases. Looked up from germline, CDR1 is LGHDT and CDR2 is YNNKEL (reference sequence). The CDR3 contains 19 residues. Trimming removed 2 bases from V and 2 bases from J; junction bases left unmatched: 11. CDR3 in DNA: TGTGCCAGCAGCCAACCTAGCGGGGGGGTAAGAGGGGACACAGATACGCAGTATTTT. Protein product: CASSQPSGGVRGDTDTQYF.

This clone occurred a few times. The chain uses TRBV3-1 (or the pseudogene TRBV3-2) and TRBJ2-2; 8 bases align to TRBD2. CDR1 and CDR2 from the germline V gene are LGHDT and YNNKEL (reference sequence). This CDR3 contains 15 residues. V lost 1 base and J lost 7; bases outside the gene matches: 5. The CDR3 sequence is CASSQGSTSGGELFF. The CDR3 nucleotides read TGTGCCAGCAGCCAAGGTTCTACTAGCGGCGGGGAGCTGTTTTTT.

The V call is TRBV7-2, the J call TRBJ2-5, with D possibly matching TRBD1 (6 bases). This CDR3 has 15 residues. V was shortened by 1 base and J by 3 bases, with 12 bases between the two germline ends. Germline V gene lookup returns CDR1 SGHTA and CDR2 FQGNSA. CDR3 region: CASSLVPRTEETQYF. CDR3 nucleotide sequence: TGTGCCAGCAGCTTAGTCCCTCGGACAGAAGAGACCCAGTACTTC. The full variable domain, completed using reference TRBV7-2 and TRBJ2-5, is GAGVSQSPSNKVTEKGKDVELRCDPISGHTALYWYRQSLGQGLEFLIYFQGNSAPDKSGLPSDRFSAERTGGSVSTLTIQRTQQEDSAVYLCASSLVPRTEETQYFGPGTRLLVL.

V usage is TRBV10-3 and J usage is TRBJ1-3, with TRBD1 matching over 7 bases. This CDR3 is built from 15 residues. From germline, CDR1 is ENHRY and CDR2 SYGVKD. Trimming took 6 bases from V and 0 from J; bases not matched to a gene: 5. The CDR3 bases are TGTGCCATCAGGGGACAGTTGAGCTCTGGAAACACCATATATTTT. Residues: CAIRGQLSSGNTIYF.

The chain joins TRBV2 to TRBJ1-1; the match to TRBD1 covers 7 bases. The CDR3 totals 13 residues. Germline CDR1 and CDR2: SNHLY and FYNNEI. After removal of 4 bases from V and 4 bases from J, the junction contained 3 bases not matched to a gene. CDR3 sequence: CASSVQGGTEAFF. DNA of the CDR3: TGTGCCAGCAGTGTCCAGGGGGGCACTGAAGCTTTCTTT.

The chain has TRBV6-4 and TRBJ1-1; 8 bases are shared with TRBD1. V was pared by 6 bases and J by 2 bases, with 5 bases of the junction left unmatched. Germline-derived CDR1 and CDR2 are MRHNA and SNTAGT. This CDR3 comprises 14 residues. CDR3 protein: CASRQTGDNTEAFF. The CDR3 DNA sequence: TGTGCCAGCAGACAGACAGGGGATAACACTGAAGCTTTCTTT.

This chain uses TRBV30 with TRBJ2-7; D not certain. Between the trimmed V and J ends, which lost 0 bases and 4 bases, there was a span of 4 bases. This CDR3 has 11 residues. Germline V gene sequence: CDR1 GTSNPN, CDR2 SVGIG (reference sequence). CDR3 loop: CAWSVRYEQYF. In DNA, the CDR3 is TGTGCCTGGAGTGTCAGGTACGAGCAGTACTTC.

This clone occurred once. V usage is TRBV11-2 and J usage is TRBJ2-7; 8 bases line up with TRBD1. The CDR3 loop spans 16 amino acids. The V gene end was trimmed by 5 bases and the J gene end by 0 bases; junction bases not matched to a gene: 9. Germline V gene data show CDR1 as SGHAT and CDR2 as FQNNGV. CDR3 sequence reads: CASSHIWTGSSYEQYF. CDR3 coding DNA: TGTGCCAGCAGCCACATTTGGACAGGGAGCTCCTACGAGCAGTACTTC.

The chain links TRBV10-3 to TRBJ2-3, with D uncertain. Trimming cost V 2 bases and J 5 bases, with 8 bases left between them. Germline assignment: CDR1 ENHRY and CDR2 SYGVKD. The CDR3 extends over 13 amino acids. The CDR3 is CAISESPRDTQYF. The CDR3 nucleotides are TGTGCCATCAGTGAGAGCCCTCGAGATACGCAGTATTTT.

J is TRBJ1-2 and V is TRBV6-5, with D maybe TRBD1 (6 bases). This CDR3 has 14 amino acids. CDR1 is MNHEY, CDR2 SVGAGI, per germline. The V end was cut by 4 bases, the J end by 8 bases, with 17 bases between. CDR3 in amino acids: CASSSDWTVTGYTF. The CDR3 nucleotides are TGTGCCAGCAGTTCCGATTGGACAGTAACCGGCTACACCTTC.

This rearrangement joins TRBV9 to TRBJ2-7; possibly TRBD2 for D (6 bases). CDR1 is SGDLS and CDR2 is YYNGEE in the germline V gene. The CDR3 runs to 14 residues. V was cut by 0 bases and J by 6 bases, with 13 bases left in between. Here the CDR3 reads CASSVVGEAGEQYF. The DNA of the CDR3 is TGTGCCAGCAGCGTAGTGGGGGAGGCAGGCGAGCAGTACTTC.

The DNA of the CDR3 is TGCGCCAGCAGCTCGACGACAGGGGCAGGGGGCTACACCTTC. Amino acid sequence: CASSSTTGAGGYTF. The rearrangement links TRBV5-1 to TRBJ1-2; 8 bases agree with TRBD1. The V and J ends lost 3 bases and 8 bases, in that order; junction bases with no gene match: 9. This CDR3 is built from 14 residues. Germline V gives CDR1 SGHRS, CDR2 YFSETQ.

A note on this clone: Other DNA sequences in the same sample also yield this CDR3. The V call is TRBV5-1, the J call TRBJ1-5; no clear D. Germline V CDR1 and CDR2: SGHRS, YFSETQ. Trimming left V 0 bases short and J 0 bases short, with 4 bases between. The CDR3 length is 14 residues. CDR3 region: CASSLDSSNQPQHF. The CDR3, as DNA: TGCGCCAGCAGCTTGGATAGTAGCAATCAGCCCCAGCATTTT.

Here the CDR3 reads CATSRPSGGVTNEQFF. In DNA, the CDR3 is TGTGCCACCAGCAGACCCAGCGGGGGGGTTACGAATGAGCAGTTCTTC. The V call is TRBV15, the J call TRBJ2-1; TRBD2 matches at 10 bases. The V gene's germline CDR1 is LNHNV and CDR2 YYDKDF (reference sequence). CDR3 size: 16 residues. After removal of 2 bases from V and 7 bases from J, the junction contained 8 bases not matched to a gene. Supplemented by reference TRBV15 and TRBJ2-1, the full variable domain reads DAMVIQNPRYQVTQFGKPVTLSCSQTLNHNVMYWYQQKSSQAPKLLFHYYDKDFNNEADTPDNFQSRRPNTSFCFLDIRSPGLGDTAMYLCATSRPSGGVTNEQFFGPGTRLTVL.

V and J are TRBV28 and TRBJ1-4; D gene ambiguous. The germline V gene encodes CDR1 MDHEN and CDR2 SYDVKM. V lost 6 bases to trimming and J lost 1 base, with 6 bases between them. The CDR3 is 13 residues long. For the CDR3, the DNA is TGTGCCAGCAGCTATGAAACTAATGAAAAACTGTTTTTT. Translated: CASSYETNEKLFF. The entire variable domain, with the rest obtained from reference TRBV28 and TRBJ1-4, is as follows: DVKVTQSSRYLVKRTGEKVFLECVQDMDHENMFWYRQDPGLGLRLIYFSYDVKMKEKGDIPEGYSVSREKKERFSLILESASTNQTSMYLCASSYETNEKLFFGSGTQLSVL.

This clone was found once. This chain connects TRBV2 to TRBJ2-7; weak D call: TRBD1 (5 bases). Trimming cost V 7 bases and J 2 bases, with 15 bases left between them. This CDR3 has 14 amino acids. CDR1 and CDR2 from the germline V gene are SNHLY and FYNNEI. CDR3 bases: TGTGCCAGCATAAGGGGCGCGTGGACCTACGAGCAGTACTTC. It is translated as CASIRGAWTYEQYF.

V usage is TRBV2 and J usage is TRBJ1-6, with D perhaps TRBD1 (5 bases). The CDR3 runs to 19 residues. Trimming left V 2 bases short and J 8 bases short, with 25 bases between. The germline CDR1 and CDR2 sequences are SNHLY and FYNNEI. CDR3 coding DNA: TGTGCCAGCAGTGAAAATCGGGGGTTGTTCAGGGCGCCGGATTCACCCCTCCACTTT. Its protein product is CASSENRGLFRAPDSPLHF.

The J gene is TRBJ1-3, the V gene TRBV3-1 (or the pseudogene TRBV3-2); tentative D call: TRBD1 (6 bases). Germline V gives CDR1 LGHDT, CDR2 YNNKEL (reference sequence). Trimming cost V 4 bases and J 0 bases, with 16 bases left between them. The CDR3 is 17 amino acids. CDR3 loop: CASSPINGQSSGNTIYF. The CDR3 coding sequence is TGTGCCAGCAGCCCTATTAATGGACAGAGCTCTGGAAACACCATATATTTT.

J is TRBJ2-1 and V is TRBV19, with 10 bases lining up with TRBD2. J was trimmed by 9 bases and V by 5 bases; bases with no gene match: 13. The V gene's germline CDR1 is LNHDA and CDR2 SQIVND (reference sequence). The CDR3 has 16 amino acids. CDR3 protein: CASSREREGFVGEQFF. CDR3 DNA sequence: TGTGCCAGTAGTCGAGAGCGGGAGGGGTTTGTAGGTGAGCAGTTCTTC.